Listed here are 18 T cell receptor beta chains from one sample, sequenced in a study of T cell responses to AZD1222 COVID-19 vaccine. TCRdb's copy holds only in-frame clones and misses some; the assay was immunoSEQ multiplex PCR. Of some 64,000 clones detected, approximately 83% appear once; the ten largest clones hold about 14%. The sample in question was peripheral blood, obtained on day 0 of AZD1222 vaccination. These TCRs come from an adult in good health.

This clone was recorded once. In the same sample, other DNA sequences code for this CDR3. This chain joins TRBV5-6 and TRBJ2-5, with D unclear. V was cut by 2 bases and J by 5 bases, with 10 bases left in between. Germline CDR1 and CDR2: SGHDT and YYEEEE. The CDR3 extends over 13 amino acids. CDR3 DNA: TGTGCCAGCAGCTTAAGGAGTGGCGAGACCCAGTACTTC. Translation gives CASSLRSGETQYF.

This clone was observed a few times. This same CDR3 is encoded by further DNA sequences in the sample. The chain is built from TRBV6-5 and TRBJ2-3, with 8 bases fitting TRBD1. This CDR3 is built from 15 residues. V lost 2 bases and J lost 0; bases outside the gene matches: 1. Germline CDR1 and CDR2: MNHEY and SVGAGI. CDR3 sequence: CASSYGQGSTDTQYF. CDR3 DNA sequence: TGTGCCAGCAGTTACGGACAGGGAAGCACAGATACGCAGTATTTT.

CDR3 DNA: TGCAGCGTTGACGGGTTAGGGACCCTTGACGAGCAGTACTTC. This sequence encodes CSVDGLGTLDEQYF. The rearrangement links TRBV29-1 to TRBJ2-7, with D perhaps given as TRBD1 or TRBD2 (5 bases each). Germline CDR1 and CDR2: SQVTM and ANQGSEA. The CDR3 extends over 14 amino acids. Trimming removed 3 bases at V and 5 bases at J, with 17 bases between.

CDR3 region: CASSLWGISGANVLTF. The CDR3 DNA is TGTGCCAGCAGCTTATGGGGGATCTCTGGGGCCAACGTCCTGACTTTC. The chain has TRBV7-2 and TRBJ2-6; perhaps D is TRBD1 or TRBD2 (5 bases each). The CDR3 covers 16 residues. V lost 2 bases to trimming and J lost 0 bases, with 8 bases between them. Germline CDR1 is SGHTA and CDR2 is FQGNSA.

The CDR3 DNA reads as TGTGCCAGCAGTAAACCTAATAAGGGACAGGGTCGGCTCTACAGTTCAGATACGCAGTATTTT. It translates to CASSKPNKGQGRLYSSDTQYF. The chain combines TRBV6-2 or TRBV6-3 with TRBJ2-3; 9 bases are a match to TRBD1. Germline loops: CDR1 MNHEY, CDR2 SVGEGT. V was pared by 5 bases and J by 4 bases, with 25 bases of the junction left unmatched. The CDR3 has 21 amino acids.

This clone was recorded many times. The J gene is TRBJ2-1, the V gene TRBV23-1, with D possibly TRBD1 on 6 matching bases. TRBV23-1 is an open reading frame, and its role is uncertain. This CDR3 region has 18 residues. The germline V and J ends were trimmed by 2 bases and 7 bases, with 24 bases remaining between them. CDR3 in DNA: TGCGCCAGCAGTCAACCCATTGAAAGGCAGGGGAAGCGAAATGAGCAGTTCTTC. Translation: CASSQPIERQGKRNEQFF.

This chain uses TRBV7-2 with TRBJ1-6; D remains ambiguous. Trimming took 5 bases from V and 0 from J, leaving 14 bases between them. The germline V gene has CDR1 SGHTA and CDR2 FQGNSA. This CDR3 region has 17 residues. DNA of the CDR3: TGTGCCAGCAGCCCCACGACCGATAGCTCCTATAATTCACCCCTCCACTTT. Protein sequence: CASSPTTDSSYNSPLHF.

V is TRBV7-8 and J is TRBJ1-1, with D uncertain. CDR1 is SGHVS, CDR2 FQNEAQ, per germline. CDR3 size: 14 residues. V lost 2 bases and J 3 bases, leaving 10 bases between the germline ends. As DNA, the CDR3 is TGTGCCAGCAGCTTAACAGTTAGGGACACTGAAGCTTTCTTT. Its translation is CASSLTVRDTEAFF. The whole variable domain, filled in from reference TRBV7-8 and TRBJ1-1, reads GAGVSQSPRYKVAKRGQDVALRCDPISGHVSLFWYQQALGQGPEFLTYFQNEAQLDKSGLPSDRFFAERPEGSVSTLKIQRTQQEDSAVYLCASSLTVRDTEAFFGQGTRLTVV.

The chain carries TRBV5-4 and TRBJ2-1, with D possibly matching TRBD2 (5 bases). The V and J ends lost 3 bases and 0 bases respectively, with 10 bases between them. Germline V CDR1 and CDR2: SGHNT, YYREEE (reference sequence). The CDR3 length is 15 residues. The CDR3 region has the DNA TGTGCCAGCAGCTCTTCCGCGGGCTCCTACAATGAGCAGTTCTTC. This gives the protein CASSSSAGSYNEQFF.

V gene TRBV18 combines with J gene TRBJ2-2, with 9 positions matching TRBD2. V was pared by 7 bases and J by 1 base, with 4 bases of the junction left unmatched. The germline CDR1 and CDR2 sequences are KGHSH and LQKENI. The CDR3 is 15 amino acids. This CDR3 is CASLRTSENTGELFF. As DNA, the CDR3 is TGTGCCAGCTTAAGGACTAGCGAGAACACCGGGGAGCTGTTTTTT. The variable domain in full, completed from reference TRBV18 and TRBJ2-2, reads NAGVMQNPRHLVRRRGQEARLRCSPMKGHSHVYWYRQLPEEGLKFMVYLQKENIIDESGMPKERFSAEFPKEGPSILRIQQVVRGDSAAYFCASLRTSENTGELFFGEGSRLTVL.

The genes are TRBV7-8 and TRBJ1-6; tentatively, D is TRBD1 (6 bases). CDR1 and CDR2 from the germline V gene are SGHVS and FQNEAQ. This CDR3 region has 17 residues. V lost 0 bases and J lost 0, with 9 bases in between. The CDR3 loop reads CASSLAGANSYNSPLHF. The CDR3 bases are TGTGCCAGCAGCTTAGCGGGGGCGAACTCCTATAATTCACCCCTCCACTTT.

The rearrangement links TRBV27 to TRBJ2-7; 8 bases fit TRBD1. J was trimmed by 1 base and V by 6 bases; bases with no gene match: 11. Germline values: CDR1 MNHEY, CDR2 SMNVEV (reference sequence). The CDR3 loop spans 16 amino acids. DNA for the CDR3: TGTGCCAGCAGCCCTTCAGGGGGCGCGGTGTCCTACGAGCAGTACTTC. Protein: CASSPSGGAVSYEQYF.

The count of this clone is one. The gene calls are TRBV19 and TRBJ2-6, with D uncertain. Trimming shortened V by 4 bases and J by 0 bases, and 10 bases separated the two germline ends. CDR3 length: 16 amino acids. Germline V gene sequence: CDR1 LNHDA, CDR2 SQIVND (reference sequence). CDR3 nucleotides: TGTGCCAGTAGTACTCGAGACACCTCTGGGGCCAACGTCCTGACTTTC. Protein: CASSTRDTSGANVLTF.

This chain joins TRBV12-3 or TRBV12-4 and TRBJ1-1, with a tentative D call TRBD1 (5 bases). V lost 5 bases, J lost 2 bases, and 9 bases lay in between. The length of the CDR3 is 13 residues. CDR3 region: CASSGTANTEAFF. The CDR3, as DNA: TGTGCCAGCAGTGGGACGGCTAACACTGAAGCTTTCTTT.

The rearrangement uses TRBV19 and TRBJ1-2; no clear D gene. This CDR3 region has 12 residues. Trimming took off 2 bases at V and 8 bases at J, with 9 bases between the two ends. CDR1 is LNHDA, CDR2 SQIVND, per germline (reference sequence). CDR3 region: CASSINTRGYTF. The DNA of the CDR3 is TGTGCCAGTAGTATAAACACAAGAGGCTACACCTTC. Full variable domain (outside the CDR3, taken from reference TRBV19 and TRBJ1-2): DGGITQSPKYLFRKEGQNVTLSCEQNLNHDAMYWYRQDPGQGLRLIYYSQIVNDFQKGDIAEGYSVSREKKESFPLTVTSAQKNPTAFYLCASSINTRGYTFGSGTRLTVV.

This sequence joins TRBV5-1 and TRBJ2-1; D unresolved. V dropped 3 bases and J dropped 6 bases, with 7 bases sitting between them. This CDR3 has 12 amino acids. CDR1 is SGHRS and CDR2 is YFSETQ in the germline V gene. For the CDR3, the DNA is TGCGCCAGCAGCTACAATTCCAATGAGCAGTTCTTC. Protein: CASSYNSNEQFF.

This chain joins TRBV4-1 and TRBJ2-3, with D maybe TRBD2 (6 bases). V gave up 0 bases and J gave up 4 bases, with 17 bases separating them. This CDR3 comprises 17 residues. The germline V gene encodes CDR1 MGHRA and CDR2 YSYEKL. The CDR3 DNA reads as TGCGCCAGCAGCCAAGATCTAGGAGGGAACGTGGCAGATACGCAGTATTTT. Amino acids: CASSQDLGGNVADTQYF.

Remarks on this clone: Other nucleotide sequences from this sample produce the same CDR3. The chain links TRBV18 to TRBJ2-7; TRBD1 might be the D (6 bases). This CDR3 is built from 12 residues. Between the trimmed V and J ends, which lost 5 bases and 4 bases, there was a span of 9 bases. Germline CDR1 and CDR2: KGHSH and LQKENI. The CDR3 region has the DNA TGTGCCAGCTCATCGGACAGTTACGAGCAGTACTTC. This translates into CASSSDSYEQYF.